These T cell receptor beta chains were read from a single sample in a study of response to subunit inactivated influenza vaccine. From the RT-PCR reads, TCRdb called clonotypes with MiXCR, one entry per CDR3 protein. The data show about 650,000 distinct CDR3 sequences, roughly 15% seen once. The source material was PBMCs from blood, sampled 14 days before vaccination. These receptor sequences come from a man aged 45-65 years who received an inactivated influenza vaccine. Both conserved end residues are part of each CDR3. Each record gives: V gene, J gene, clone size, D gene, CDR3 DNA, CDR3 protein. The D gene is left open where the match is weak. Clone size appears in some rows only: once, few, many, or a class for an expanded clone.

TRBV5-6	TRBJ2-7	.	TRBD1	TGTGCCAGCAGCTTGTGGTGGGGGCAGGGGGCTTACGAGCAGTACTTC	CASSLWWGQGAYEQYF
TRBV7-2	TRBJ2-5	few	TRBD2	TGTGCTAGCAGCTTAATGGGCCTAGCGGGAGCGGAGACCCAGTACTTC	CASSLMGLAGAETQYF
TRBV28	TRBJ2-7	few	TRBD2	TGTGCCAGCAGTTCCTCGGCGGGGGGAACCTACGAGCAGTACTTC	CASSSSAGGTYEQYF
TRBV6-1	TRBJ1-6	few	TRBD1	TGTGCCAGCACCAGAGGGGCAGGGGGCAGGAATTCACCCCTCCACTTT	CASTRGAGGRNSPLHF
TRBV7-2	TRBJ2-5	few	TRBD1	TGTGCCAGCAGCCGGGGACAGAAAGGGGGCCAGTACTTC	CASSRGQKGGQYF
TRBV12-3/TRBV12-4	TRBJ1-1	.	.	TGTGCCAGCAGCTCGCTACCCATGGCTCTCCACACTGAAGCTTTCTTT	CASSSLPMALHTEAFF
TRBV12-3/TRBV12-4	TRBJ2-2	few	.	TGTGCCAGCAGTTTTTTGCAGGACACCGGGGAGCTGTTTTTT	CASSFLQDTGELFF
TRBV12-3/TRBV12-4	TRBJ1-6	few	TRBD1	TGTGCCAGCAGTTTTGGAGGGGGCGGTTCACCCCTCCACTTT	CASSFGGGGSPLHF
TRBV7-6	TRBJ2-3	.	.	TGTGCCAGCAGCTTAAGACCGGGACTCGGCGCCAGTAGCACAGATACGCAGTATTTT	CASSLRPGLGASSTDTQYF
TRBV19	TRBJ2-7	.	TRBD1	TGTGCCAGTAGTATCGGGACAGGGACCTACGAGCAGTACTTC	CASSIGTGTYEQYF
TRBV20-1	TRBJ2-1	few	TRBD2	TGCAGTGCTACTAGCGGGAGGACAATTATCAATGAGCAGTTCTTC	CSATSGRTIINEQFF
TRBV20-1	TRBJ1-5	few	.	TGCAGTGCTAGAAAAGGGTTCGGCAATCAGCCCCAGCATTTT	CSARKGFGNQPQHF
TRBV7-9	TRBJ2-5	.	TRBD2	TGTGCCAGCAGCCCTAGGGGCGGGACTAGACAAGAGACCCAGTACTTC	CASSPRGGTRQETQYF
TRBV11-1	TRBJ2-1	many	TRBD2	TGTGCCAGCAACCCAGCGGGAGGGGATGAGCAGTTCTTC	CASNPAGGDEQFF
TRBV12-3/TRBV12-4	TRBJ2-3	.	TRBD1	TGTGCCAGCAGTTACGGACAGGGGGCGCAGTTTCAACTGATAACAGATACGCAGTATTTT	CASSYGQGAQFQLITDTQYF
TRBV6-5	TRBJ1-4	.	.	TGTGCCAGCAGTTACGTCAGTGGGGTGGAAAAACTGTTTTTT	CASSYVSGVEKLFF
TRBV15	TRBJ2-5	few	TRBD1	TGTGCCACCAGTAGAGATCCCTTCGGCCAAACAGGGGCGAAGGAGACCCAGTACTTC	CATSRDPFGQTGAKETQYF